Each of the 8 T cell receptor beta chains below was sequenced from the same sample in a study of T cell responses to AZD1222 COVID-19 vaccine. The assay was immunoSEQ multiplex PCR, and TCRdb's table has in-frame clones only and misses some. The table lists over 100,000 clones, roughly 86% of them singletons, with about 5% in the top ten. The specimen was peripheral blood, collected on day 0 of AZD1222 vaccination. The receptors were gathered from an adult in good health.

The gene calls are TRBV27 and TRBJ1-2; no clear D. Germline values: CDR1 MNHEY, CDR2 SMNVEV (reference sequence). The germline V and J ends were trimmed by 5 bases and 7 bases, with 14 bases remaining between them. This CDR3 comprises 13 residues. CDR3 coding DNA: TGTGCCAGCAGTCCCTCGATTGGCTTTGGCTACACCTTC. This sequence encodes CASSPSIGFGYTF.

The chain employs TRBV7-9 and TRBJ2-7, with D perhaps TRBD2 (6 bases). This CDR3 spans 14 amino acids. Trimming removed 5 bases at V and 5 bases at J, with 16 bases between. CDR1 is SEHNR and CDR2 is FQNEAQ in the germline V gene (reference sequence). CDR3 region: CASSAHGGSHEQYF. The DNA for the CDR3 is TGTGCCAGCAGCGCGCATGGGGGGTCCCACGAGCAGTACTTC.

The chain couples TRBV7-2 to TRBJ1-2; D gene ambiguous. The germline V and J ends were trimmed by 6 bases and 8 bases, with 16 bases remaining between them. The germline CDR1 and CDR2 sequences are SGHTA and FQGNSA. This CDR3 has 13 amino acids. CDR3 loop: CASSQDGRSGYTF. DNA of the CDR3: TGTGCCAGCAGTCAAGACGGGAGGTCGGGCTACACCTTC.

V usage is TRBV11-3 and J usage is TRBJ2-7; unclear D gene. The CDR3 runs 15 residues. Germline values: CDR1 SGHNT, CDR2 YENEEA. Trimming took 4 bases from V and 2 from J, leaving 15 bases between them. The CDR3 bases are TGTGCCAGCAGCTCCGGCGGCGAAGGGCCCTACGAGCAGTACTTC. Protein sequence: CASSSGGEGPYEQYF.

This clone appeared a few times. The chain recombines TRBV29-1 with TRBJ1-5; 8 bases are a match to TRBD1. Germline CDR1 is SQVTM and CDR2 is ANQGSEA. Unmatched junction bases numbered 1, after V lost 4 bases and J lost 2 bases. This CDR3 spans 13 amino acids. The CDR3, as DNA: TGCAGCGTTGTGACAGGGGGCAATCAGCCCCAGCATTTT. It codes for CSVVTGGNQPQHF.

The genes are TRBV2 and TRBJ2-7; weak D call: TRBD2 (5 bases). CDR1 is SNHLY, CDR2 FYNNEI, per germline. V gave up 4 bases and J gave up 1 base, with 8 bases separating them. The CDR3 has 13 amino acids. Here the CDR3 reads CASSGRLSYEQYF. Written as DNA, the CDR3 is TGTGCCAGCAGTGGGAGGTTATCCTACGAGCAGTACTTC. Filled out from reference TRBV2 and TRBJ2-7, the complete variable domain reads EPEVTQTPSHQVTQMGQEVILRCVPISNHLYFYWYRQILGQKVEFLVSFYNNEISEKSEIFDDQFSVERPDGSNFTLKIRSTKLEDSAMYFCASSGRLSYEQYFGPGTRLTVT.

The chain uses TRBV9 and TRBJ2-7; 13 positions match TRBD2. The CDR3 totals 16 residues. Germline V gives CDR1 SGDLS, CDR2 YYNGEE. V dropped 3 bases and J dropped 6; count of bases not matched to a gene: 9. The DNA of the CDR3 is TGTGCCAGCAGCGCCATACTAGCGGGAGGGCCTGGCGAGCAGTACTTC. This translates into CASSAILAGGPGEQYF. Full variable domain (remainder filled in from reference TRBV9 and TRBJ2-7): DSGVTQTPKHLITATGQRVTLRCSPRSGDLSVYWYQQSLDQGLQFLIQYYNGEERAKGNILERFSAQQFPDLHSELNLSSLELGDSALYFCASSAILAGGPGEQYFGPGTRLTVT.

The rearrangement uses TRBV5-6 and TRBJ1-3; 9 positions match TRBD1. CDR3 length: 15 residues. After removal of 4 bases from V and 3 bases from J, the junction contained 5 bases not matched to a gene. CDR1 is SGHDT and CDR2 is YYEEEE in the germline V gene. CDR3 sequence reads: CASSATGGFGNTIYF. The CDR3 bases are TGTGCCAGCAGCGCCACAGGGGGCTTTGGAAACACCATATATTTT.